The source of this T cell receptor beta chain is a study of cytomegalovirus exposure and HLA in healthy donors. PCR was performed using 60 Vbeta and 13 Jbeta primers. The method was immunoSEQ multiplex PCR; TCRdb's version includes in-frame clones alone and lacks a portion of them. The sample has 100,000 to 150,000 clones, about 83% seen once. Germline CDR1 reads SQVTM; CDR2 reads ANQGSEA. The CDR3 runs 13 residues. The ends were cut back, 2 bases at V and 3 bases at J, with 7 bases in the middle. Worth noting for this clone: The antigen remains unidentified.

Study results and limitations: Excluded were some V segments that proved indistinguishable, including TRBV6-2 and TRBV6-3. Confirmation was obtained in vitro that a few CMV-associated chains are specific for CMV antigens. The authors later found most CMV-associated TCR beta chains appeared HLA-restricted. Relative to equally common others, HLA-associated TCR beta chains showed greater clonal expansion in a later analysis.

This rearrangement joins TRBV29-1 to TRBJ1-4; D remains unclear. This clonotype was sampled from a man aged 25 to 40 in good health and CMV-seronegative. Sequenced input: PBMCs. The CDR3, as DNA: TGCAGCGTTGAATACGGAGCTAATGAAAAACTGTTTTTT. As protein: CSVEYGANEKLFF.